These 16 T cell receptor beta chains came from one sample sequenced in a study of T-cell reconstitution after alpha-beta-depleted transplantation in children. The library targeted TCRbeta and was prepared with unique molecular identifiers. Via MiXCR, TCRdb re-called the PCR reads, giving one row per CDR3 protein. The sample shows approximately 350,000 distinct CDR3 sequences, around 10% of them seen only once. The sample in question was PBMCs from the stem cell graft donor, obtained from the stem cell graft. These receptors were taken from a human donor who donated a stem cell graft to a child with acute lymphoblastic leukemia.

The sample holds many counts of this clonotype. The CDR3 nucleotides read TGTGCCAGCAGCTCGGTTGGTGTAAATGAGCAGTTCTTC. Translating it yields CASSSVGVNEQFF. The chain couples TRBV11-2 to TRBJ2-1; D ambiguous. V lost 4 bases and J 7 bases, leaving 11 bases between the germline ends. The CDR3 is 13 residues long. The germline V gene encodes CDR1 SGHAT and CDR2 FQNNGV.

This chain connects TRBV27 to TRBJ1-6; 8 bases are a match to TRBD1. Germline assignment: CDR1 MNHEY and CDR2 SMNVEV (reference sequence). CDR3 size: 15 residues. J was trimmed by 7 bases and V by 1 base; bases with no gene match: 3. The CDR3 nucleotides are TGTGCCAGCAGTTTATTAGGACAGGGCAATTCACCCCTCCACTTT. Protein: CASSLLGQGNSPLHF.

The chain links TRBV12-3 or TRBV12-4 to TRBJ2-2; either TRBD1 or TRBD2 may fit D (5 bases each). V was pared by 8 bases and J by 6 bases, with 16 bases between. CDR3 length: 14 residues. In DNA form, the CDR3 reads TGTGCCAGCCGATCAGGACTGGGACCCGGGGAGCTGTTTTTT. It specifies CASRSGLGPGELFF.

This clonotype showed up many times. This chain uses TRBV5-1 with TRBJ2-1; D uncertain. V lost 4 bases to trimming and J lost 4 bases, with 3 bases between them. This CDR3 has 11 amino acids. Germline V gene lookup returns CDR1 SGHRS and CDR2 YFSETQ. The CDR3: CASSLYNEQFF. CDR3 DNA: TGCGCCAGCAGCCTATACAATGAGCAGTTCTTC.

In this sample, this clonotype turned up a few times. The chain combines TRBV5-1 with TRBJ2-1; D perhaps matches TRBD1 (7 bases). The V end was cut by 7 bases, the J end by 0 bases, with 11 bases between. CDR3 length: 14 amino acids. Germline values: CDR1 SGHRS, CDR2 YFSETQ. The CDR3 region has the DNA TGCGCCAGCTGGGGGGACAGCTCCTACAATGAGCAGTTCTTC. Protein: CASWGDSSYNEQFF.

The V call is TRBV4-1, the J call TRBJ2-6; TRBD1 aligns across 7 bases. J gave up 3 bases and V 0 bases, and 8 bases lay outside the gene matches. CDR1 MGHRA and CDR2 YSYEKL come from the germline V gene. This CDR3 comprises 18 residues. For the CDR3, the DNA is TGCGCCAGCAGCCAAGATGACAGGGCAATTAGTGGGGCCAACGTCCTGACTTTC. This translates into CASSQDDRAISGANVLTF.

The rearrangement joins TRBV12-3 or TRBV12-4 to TRBJ1-4, with TRBD1 matching over 7 bases. J gave up 5 bases and V 6 bases, and 9 bases lay outside the gene matches. This CDR3 spans 15 amino acids. The chain's CDR3 is CASRLSTGRNEKLFF. CDR3 in DNA: TGTGCCAGCAGATTATCGACAGGGAGGAATGAAAAACTGTTTTTT.

The rearrangement joins TRBV7-2 to TRBJ2-1, with 9 bases matching TRBD1. The V gene's germline CDR1 is SGHTA and CDR2 FQGNSA. CDR3 length: 16 amino acids. The V segment lost 1 base and the J segment 7 bases; nucleotides outside the gene matches: 8. CDR3 sequence (DNA): TGTGCCAGCAGCTTAGGTGCCGGGACAGGGAGGAATGAGCAGTTCTTC. Translated, it gives CASSLGAGTGRNEQFF.

There are a few counts of this clonotype. V and J are TRBV7-9 and TRBJ2-3; 14 nucleotides agree with TRBD2. With V trimmed by 0 bases and J by 2 bases, 1 base remained unmatched. The germline CDR1 and CDR2 sequences are SEHNR and FQNEAQ (reference sequence). The CDR3 loop spans 17 amino acids. Here the CDR3 DNA reads TGTGCCAGCAGCTTAGCGGGACTAGCGGGAGTCACAGATACGCAGTATTTT. This translates into CASSLAGLAGVTDTQYF.

The chain recombines TRBV5-1 with TRBJ1-2; TRBD1 aligns across 7 bases. Germline CDR1 SGHRS, CDR2 YFSETQ. J gave up 3 bases and V 3 bases, and 5 bases lay outside the gene matches. This CDR3 is 14 amino acids long. The CDR3 is CASSSTGNYYGYTF. The CDR3 nucleotides are TGCGCCAGCAGCTCGACAGGGAATTACTATGGCTACACCTTC. Supplemented by reference TRBV5-1 and TRBJ1-2, the full variable domain reads KAGVTQTPRYLIKTRGQQVTLSCSPISGHRSVSWYQQTPGQGLQFLFEYFSETQRNKGNFPGRFSGRQFSNSRSEMNVSTLELGDSALYLCASSSTGNYYGYTFGSGTRLTVV.

This clonotype showed up just a few times. V usage is TRBV27 and J usage is TRBJ2-1; TRBD2 aligns across 10 bases. From germline, CDR1 is MNHEY and CDR2 SMNVEV (reference sequence). This CDR3 has 16 amino acids. The J segment lost 3 bases and the V segment lost 5 bases, leaving 7 bases of the junction unmatched. The CDR3 loop is CASSQTSGRLYNEQFF. In DNA form, the CDR3 reads TGTGCCAGCAGTCAGACTAGCGGGCGACTCTACAATGAGCAGTTCTTC.

This clonotype turned up a few times. The chain joins TRBV12-3 or TRBV12-4 to TRBJ2-3, with 10 bases aligning to TRBD1. V dropped 5 bases and J dropped 6; count of bases not matched to a gene: 11. This CDR3 has 16 amino acids. CDR3 nucleotides: TGTGCCAGCAGTCCCCGGGACAGGGGATCGTGGGATACGCAGTATTTT. Translation: CASSPRDRGSWDTQYF.

This clonotype has more than one count but fewer than ten. The chain uses TRBV15 and TRBJ1-5, with D uncertain. Trimming cost V 0 bases and J 3 bases, with 9 bases left between them. CDR1 LNHNV and CDR2 YYDKDF come from the germline V gene (reference sequence). The length of the CDR3 is 15 residues. The CDR3 loop is CATSRDLGDNQPQHF. CDR3 DNA: TGTGCCACCAGCAGAGATCTTGGGGACAATCAGCCCCAGCATTTT.

This clonotype was seen more than once but under ten times. This sequence joins TRBV12-3 or TRBV12-4 and TRBJ2-7; 9 bases are shared with TRBD1. Unmatched junction bases numbered 1, after V lost 4 bases and J lost 3 bases. The CDR3 runs 13 residues. CDR3 region: CASSWTGDYEQYF. The CDR3 region has the DNA TGTGCCAGCAGTTGGACAGGGGACTACGAGCAGTACTTC.

A few counts support this clonotype. The V gene is TRBV20-1, the J gene TRBJ1-5; D is ambiguous. V was cut by 3 bases and J by 4 bases, with 13 bases left in between. Germline assignment: CDR1 DFQATT and CDR2 SNEGSKA (reference sequence). This CDR3 spans 14 amino acids. The CDR3 DNA reads TGCAGTGCTAGTGCGGGTTCTATAAATCAGCCCCAGCATTTT. Encoded protein: CSASAGSINQPQHF.

The chain is built from TRBV29-1 and TRBJ2-5; TRBD2 is a possible D gene (5 bases). Germline assignment: CDR1 SQVTM and CDR2 ANQGSEA. The V and J ends lost 7 bases and 4 bases respectively, with 13 bases between them. There are 12 residues in the CDR3. CDR3 bases: TGCAGCGCTATAGAACGGGGAGAGACCCAGTACTTC. This translates into CSAIERGETQYF. The entire variable domain, with the rest obtained from reference TRBV29-1 and TRBJ2-5, is as follows: SAVISQKPSRDICQRGTSLTIQCQVDSQVTMMFWYRQQPGQSLTLIATANQGSEATYESGFVIDKFPISRPNLTFSTLTVSNMSPEDSSIYLCSAIERGETQYFGPGTRLLVL.